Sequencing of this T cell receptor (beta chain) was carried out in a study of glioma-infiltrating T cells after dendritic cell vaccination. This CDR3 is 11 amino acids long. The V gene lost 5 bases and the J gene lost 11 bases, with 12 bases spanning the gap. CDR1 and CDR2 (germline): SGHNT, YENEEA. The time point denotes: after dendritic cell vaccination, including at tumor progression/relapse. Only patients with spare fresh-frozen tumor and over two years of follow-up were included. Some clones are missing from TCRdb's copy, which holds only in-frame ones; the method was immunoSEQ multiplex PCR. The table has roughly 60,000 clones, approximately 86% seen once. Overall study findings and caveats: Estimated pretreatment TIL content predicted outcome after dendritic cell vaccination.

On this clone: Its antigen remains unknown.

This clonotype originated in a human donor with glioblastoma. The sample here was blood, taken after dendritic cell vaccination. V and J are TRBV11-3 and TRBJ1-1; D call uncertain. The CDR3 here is CASSDLVEAFF. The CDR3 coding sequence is TGTGCCAGCAGCGACTTGGTCGAGGCTTTCTTT.